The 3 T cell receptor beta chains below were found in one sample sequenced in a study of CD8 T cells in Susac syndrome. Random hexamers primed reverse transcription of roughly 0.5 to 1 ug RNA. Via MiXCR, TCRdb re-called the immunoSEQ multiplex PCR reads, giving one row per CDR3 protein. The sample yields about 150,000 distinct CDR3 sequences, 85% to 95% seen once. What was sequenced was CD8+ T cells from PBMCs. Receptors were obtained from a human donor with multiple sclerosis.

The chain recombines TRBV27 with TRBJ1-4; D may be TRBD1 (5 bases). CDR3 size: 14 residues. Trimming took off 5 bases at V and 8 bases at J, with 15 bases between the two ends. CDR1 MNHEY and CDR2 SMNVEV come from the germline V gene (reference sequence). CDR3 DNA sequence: TGTGCCAGCAGTCTACAGGTGGGGGGAGAAAAACTGTTTTTT. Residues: CASSLQVGGEKLFF.

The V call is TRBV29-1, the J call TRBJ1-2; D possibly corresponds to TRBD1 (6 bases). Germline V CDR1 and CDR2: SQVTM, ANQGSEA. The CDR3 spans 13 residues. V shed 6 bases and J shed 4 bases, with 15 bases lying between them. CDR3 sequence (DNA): TGCAGCGTAACTACAGGGACGGGCTATGGCTACACCTTC. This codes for CSVTTGTGYGYTF.

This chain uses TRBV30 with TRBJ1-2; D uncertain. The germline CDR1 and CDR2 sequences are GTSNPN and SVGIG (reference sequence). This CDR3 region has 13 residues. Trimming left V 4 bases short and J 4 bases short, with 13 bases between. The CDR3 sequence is CAWTVTVTYGYTF. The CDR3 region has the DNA TGTGCCTGGACCGTAACCGTAACCTATGGCTACACCTTC.